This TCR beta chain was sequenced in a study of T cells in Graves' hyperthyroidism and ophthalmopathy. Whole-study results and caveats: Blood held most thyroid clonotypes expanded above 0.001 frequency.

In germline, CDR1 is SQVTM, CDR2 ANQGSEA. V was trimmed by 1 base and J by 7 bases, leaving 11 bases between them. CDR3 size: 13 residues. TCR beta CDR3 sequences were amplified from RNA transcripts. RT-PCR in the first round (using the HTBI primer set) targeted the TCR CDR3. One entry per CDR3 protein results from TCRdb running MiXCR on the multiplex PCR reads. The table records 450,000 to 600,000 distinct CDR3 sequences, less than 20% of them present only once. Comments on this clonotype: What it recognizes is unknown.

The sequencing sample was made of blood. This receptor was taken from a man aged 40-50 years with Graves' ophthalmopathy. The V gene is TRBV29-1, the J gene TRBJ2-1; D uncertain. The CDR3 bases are TGCAGCGTTGAAGGGACGCCTTTAAATGAGCAGTTCTTC. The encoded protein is CSVEGTPLNEQFF.